This T cell receptor beta chain stems from a study of cytomegalovirus exposure and HLA in healthy donors. Both 60 Vbeta primers and 13 Jbeta primers went into the PCR. Per the study methods: A follow-up analysis tallied tens of millions of unique TCR beta chains, roughly 11 million shared. Only in-frame clones appear in the TCRdb table, and some are missing; sequencing was by immunoSEQ multiplex PCR. The DNA was the basis for D and trimming; V, J and clone size are from that table. In total, the table holds roughly 120,000 clones. Germline V gene data show CDR1 as SGHNT and CDR2 as YYREEE (reference sequence). The CDR3 is 16 amino acids. Losses at the gene ends were 4 bases for V and 5 bases for J; bases not matched to a gene: 11.

Sequenced: PBMCs. The chain has TRBV5-4 and TRBJ2-1; TRBD1 agrees at 8 bases. The receptor was isolated from a man aged 35-49 years in good health and CMV-seronegative. The CDR3: CASSRTGKGADNEQFF. The CDR3 nucleotides read TGTGCCAGCAGCCGGACAGGGAAAGGAGCCGACAATGAGCAGTTCTTC.